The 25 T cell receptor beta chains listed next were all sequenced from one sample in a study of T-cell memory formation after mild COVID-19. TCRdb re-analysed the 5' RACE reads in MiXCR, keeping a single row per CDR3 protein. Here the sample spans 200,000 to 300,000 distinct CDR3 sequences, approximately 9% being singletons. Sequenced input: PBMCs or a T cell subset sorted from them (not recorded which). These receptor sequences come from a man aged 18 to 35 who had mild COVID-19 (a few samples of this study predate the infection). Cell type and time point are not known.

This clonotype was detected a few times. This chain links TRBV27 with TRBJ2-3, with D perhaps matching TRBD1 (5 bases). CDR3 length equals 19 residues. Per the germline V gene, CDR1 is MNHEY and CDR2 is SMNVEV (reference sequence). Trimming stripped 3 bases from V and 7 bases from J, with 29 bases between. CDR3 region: CASSLERPPVGPHIHTQYF. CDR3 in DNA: TGTGCCAGCAGTTTGGAACGTCCACCTGTGGGGCCCCACATACATACGCAGTATTTT.

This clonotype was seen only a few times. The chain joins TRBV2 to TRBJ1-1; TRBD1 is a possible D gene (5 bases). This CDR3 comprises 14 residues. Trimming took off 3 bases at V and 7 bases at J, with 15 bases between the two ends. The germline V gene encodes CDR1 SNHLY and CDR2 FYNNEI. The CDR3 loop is CASSDRDVFNEAFF. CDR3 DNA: TGTGCCAGCAGTGACAGGGATGTGTTCAATGAAGCTTTCTTT.

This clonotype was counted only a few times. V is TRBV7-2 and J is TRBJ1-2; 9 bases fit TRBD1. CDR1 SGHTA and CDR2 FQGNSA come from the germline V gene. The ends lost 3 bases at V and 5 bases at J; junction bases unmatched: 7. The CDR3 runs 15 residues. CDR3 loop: CASSFRTGVEYGYTF. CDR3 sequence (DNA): TGTGCCAGCAGCTTCCGGACAGGGGTGGAGTATGGCTACACCTTC. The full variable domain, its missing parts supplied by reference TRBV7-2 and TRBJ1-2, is GAGVSQSPSNKVTEKGKDVELRCDPISGHTALYWYRQSLGQGLEFLIYFQGNSAPDKSGLPSDRFSAERTGGSVSTLTIQRTQQEDSAVYLCASSFRTGVEYGYTFGSGTRLTVV.

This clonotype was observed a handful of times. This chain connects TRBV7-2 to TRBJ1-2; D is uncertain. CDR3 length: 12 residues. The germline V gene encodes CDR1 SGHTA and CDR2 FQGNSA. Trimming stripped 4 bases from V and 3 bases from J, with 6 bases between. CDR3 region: CASSSLDYGYTF. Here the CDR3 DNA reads TGTGCCAGCAGCTCCCTGGACTATGGCTACACCTTC. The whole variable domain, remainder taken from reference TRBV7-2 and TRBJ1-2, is GAGVSQSPSNKVTEKGKDVELRCDPISGHTALYWYRQSLGQGLEFLIYFQGNSAPDKSGLPSDRFSAERTGGSVSTLTIQRTQQEDSAVYLCASSSLDYGYTFGSGTRLTVV.

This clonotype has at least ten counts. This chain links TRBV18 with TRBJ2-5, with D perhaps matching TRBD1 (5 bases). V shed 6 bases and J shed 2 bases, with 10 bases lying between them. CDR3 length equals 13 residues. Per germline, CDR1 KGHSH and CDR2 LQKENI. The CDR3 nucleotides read TGTGCCAGCTCGCCCAGACAGCAAGAGACCCAGTACTTC. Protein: CASSPRQQETQYF.

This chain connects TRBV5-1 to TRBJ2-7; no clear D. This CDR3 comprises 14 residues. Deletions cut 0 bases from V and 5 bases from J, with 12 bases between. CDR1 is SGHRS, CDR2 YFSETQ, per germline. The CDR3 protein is CASSLEGKDNEQYV. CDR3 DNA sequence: TGCGCCAGCAGCTTGGAGGGCAAAGATAACGAGCAGTACGTC.

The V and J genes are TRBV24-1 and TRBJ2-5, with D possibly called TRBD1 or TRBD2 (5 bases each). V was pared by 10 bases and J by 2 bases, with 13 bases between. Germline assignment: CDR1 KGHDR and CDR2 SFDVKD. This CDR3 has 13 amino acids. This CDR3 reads CATGDGGQETQYF. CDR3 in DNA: TGTGCCACTGGGGACGGCGGGCAAGAGACCCAGTACTTC.

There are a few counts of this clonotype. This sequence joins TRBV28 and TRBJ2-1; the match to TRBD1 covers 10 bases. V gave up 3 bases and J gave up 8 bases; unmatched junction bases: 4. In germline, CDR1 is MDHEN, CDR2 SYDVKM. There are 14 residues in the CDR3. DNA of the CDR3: TGTGCCAGCAGTTTTACCGGGACAGGGGATGAGCAGTTCTTC. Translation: CASSFTGTGDEQFF.

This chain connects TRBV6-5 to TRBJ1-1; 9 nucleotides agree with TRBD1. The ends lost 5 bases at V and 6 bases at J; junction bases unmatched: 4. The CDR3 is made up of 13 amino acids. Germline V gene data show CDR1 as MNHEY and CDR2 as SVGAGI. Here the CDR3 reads CASSQQGASEAFF. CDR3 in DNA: TGTGCCAGCAGTCAACAGGGGGCTTCTGAAGCTTTCTTT.

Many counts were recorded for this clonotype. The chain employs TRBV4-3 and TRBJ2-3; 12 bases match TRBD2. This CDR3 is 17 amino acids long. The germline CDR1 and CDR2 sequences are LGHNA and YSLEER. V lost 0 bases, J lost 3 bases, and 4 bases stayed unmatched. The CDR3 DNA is TGCGCCAGCAGCCAAGAACTAGCGGGGGGCCCGACAGATACGCAGTATTTT. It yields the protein CASSQELAGGPTDTQYF.

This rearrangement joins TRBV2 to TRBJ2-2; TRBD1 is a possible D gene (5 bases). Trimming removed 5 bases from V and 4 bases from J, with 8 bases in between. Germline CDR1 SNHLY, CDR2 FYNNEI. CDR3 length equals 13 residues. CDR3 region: CASSQGVTGELFF. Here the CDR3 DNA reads TGTGCCAGCAGTCAAGGGGTCACCGGGGAGCTGTTTTTT. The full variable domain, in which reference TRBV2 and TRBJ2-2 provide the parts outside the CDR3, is EPEVTQTPSHQVTQMGQEVILRCVPISNHLYFYWYRQILGQKVEFLVSFYNNEISEKSEIFDDQFSVERPDGSNFTLKIRSTKLEDSAMYFCASSQGVTGELFFGEGSRLTVL.

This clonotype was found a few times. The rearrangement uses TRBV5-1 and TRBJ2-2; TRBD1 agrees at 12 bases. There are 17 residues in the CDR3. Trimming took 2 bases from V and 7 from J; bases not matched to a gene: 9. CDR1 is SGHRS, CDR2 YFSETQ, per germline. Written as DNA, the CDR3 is TGCGCCAGCAGCTTTTTTACGGGACAGGGGGCCGGCGGGGAGCTGTTTTTT. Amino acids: CASSFFTGQGAGGELFF.

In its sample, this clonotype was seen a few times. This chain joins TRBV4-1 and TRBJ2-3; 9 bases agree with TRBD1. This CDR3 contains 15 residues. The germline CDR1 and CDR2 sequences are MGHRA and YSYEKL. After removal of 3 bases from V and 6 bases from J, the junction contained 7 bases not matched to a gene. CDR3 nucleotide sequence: TGCGCCAGCAGCCAGCTAGGACAGGGGAGGGATACGCAGTATTTT. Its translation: CASSQLGQGRDTQYF.

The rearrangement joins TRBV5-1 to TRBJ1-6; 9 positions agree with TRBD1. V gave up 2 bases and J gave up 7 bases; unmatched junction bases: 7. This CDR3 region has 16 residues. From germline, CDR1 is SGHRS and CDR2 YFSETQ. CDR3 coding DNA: TGCGCCAGCAGCTTATCCCCCGGGACAGGGAATTCACCCCTCCACTTT. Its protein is CASSLSPGTGNSPLHF. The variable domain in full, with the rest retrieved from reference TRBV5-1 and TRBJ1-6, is KAGVTQTPRYLIKTRGQQVTLSCSPISGHRSVSWYQQTPGQGLQFLFEYFSETQRNKGNFPGRFSGRQFSNSRSEMNVSTLELGDSALYLCASSLSPGTGNSPLHFGNGTRLTVT.

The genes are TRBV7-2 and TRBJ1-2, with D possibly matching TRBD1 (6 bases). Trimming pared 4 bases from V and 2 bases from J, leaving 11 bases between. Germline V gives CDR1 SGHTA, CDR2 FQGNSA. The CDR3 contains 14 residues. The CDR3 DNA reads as TGTGCCAGCAGCTCAAACACAGGGAACTATGGCTACACCTTC. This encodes CASSSNTGNYGYTF.

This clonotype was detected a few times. CDR3 in DNA: TGTGCCAGCAGCGCCGAGACAGGGAGCCTTCGAGAGCAGTTCTTC. As protein: CASSAETGSLREQFF. The chain has TRBV11-2 and TRBJ2-1, with TRBD1 matching 7 bases. From germline, CDR1 is SGHAT and CDR2 FQNNGV. V was pared by 5 bases and J by 10 bases, with 14 bases of the junction left unmatched. This CDR3 has 15 residues.

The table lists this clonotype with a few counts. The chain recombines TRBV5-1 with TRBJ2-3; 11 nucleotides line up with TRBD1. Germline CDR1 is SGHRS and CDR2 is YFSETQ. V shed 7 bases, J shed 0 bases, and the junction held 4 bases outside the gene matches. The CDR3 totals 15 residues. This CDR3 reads CASRDRGSSTDTQYF. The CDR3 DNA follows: TGCGCCAGCCGGGACAGGGGGTCTAGCACAGATACGCAGTATTTT.

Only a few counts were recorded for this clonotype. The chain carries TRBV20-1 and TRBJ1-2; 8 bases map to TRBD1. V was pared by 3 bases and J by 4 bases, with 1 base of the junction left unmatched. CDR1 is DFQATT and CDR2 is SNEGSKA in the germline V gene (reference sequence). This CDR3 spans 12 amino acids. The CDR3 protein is CSARQGAYGYTF. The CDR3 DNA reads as TGCAGTGCTAGGCAGGGGGCCTATGGCTACACCTTC.

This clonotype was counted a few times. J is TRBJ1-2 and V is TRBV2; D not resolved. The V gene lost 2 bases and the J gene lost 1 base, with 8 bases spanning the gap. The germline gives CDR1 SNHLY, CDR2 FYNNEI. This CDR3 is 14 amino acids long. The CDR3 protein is CASSEQQINYGYTF. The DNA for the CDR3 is TGTGCCAGCAGTGAACAACAAATTAACTATGGCTACACCTTC. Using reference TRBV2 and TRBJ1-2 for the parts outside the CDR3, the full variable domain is EPEVTQTPSHQVTQMGQEVILRCVPISNHLYFYWYRQILGQKVEFLVSFYNNEISEKSEIFDDQFSVERPDGSNFTLKIRSTKLEDSAMYFCASSEQQINYGYTFGSGTRLTVV.

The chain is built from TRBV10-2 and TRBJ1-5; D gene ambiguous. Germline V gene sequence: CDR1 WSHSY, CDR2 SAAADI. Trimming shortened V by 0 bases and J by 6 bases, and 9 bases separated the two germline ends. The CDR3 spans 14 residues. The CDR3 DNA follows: TGCGCCAGCAGTGAGTCGTCGATGAGTCAGCCCCAGCATTTT. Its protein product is CASSESSMSQPQHF.

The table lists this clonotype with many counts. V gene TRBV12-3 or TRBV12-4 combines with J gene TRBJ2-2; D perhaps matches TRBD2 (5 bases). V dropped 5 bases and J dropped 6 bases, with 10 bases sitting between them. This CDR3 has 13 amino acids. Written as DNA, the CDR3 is TGTGCCAGCAGTACCCGAGGGTCCGGGGAGCTGTTTTTT. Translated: CASSTRGSGELFF.

The CDR3 sequence is CASSSSAGGRYNEQFF. The CDR3, as DNA: TGCGCCAGCAGCTCTAGCGCGGGGGGACGTTACAATGAGCAGTTCTTC. This chain joins TRBV5-1 and TRBJ2-1; 8 nucleotides line up with TRBD2. The germline V gene has CDR1 SGHRS and CDR2 YFSETQ. There are 16 residues in the CDR3. V was clipped by 3 bases and J by 4 bases; unmatched bases: 9.

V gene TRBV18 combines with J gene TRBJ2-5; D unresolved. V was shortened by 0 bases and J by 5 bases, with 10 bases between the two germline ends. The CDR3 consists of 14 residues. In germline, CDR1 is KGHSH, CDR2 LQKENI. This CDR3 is CASSPPWLGETQYF. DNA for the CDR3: TGTGCCAGCTCACCACCGTGGCTAGGGGAGACCCAGTACTTC.

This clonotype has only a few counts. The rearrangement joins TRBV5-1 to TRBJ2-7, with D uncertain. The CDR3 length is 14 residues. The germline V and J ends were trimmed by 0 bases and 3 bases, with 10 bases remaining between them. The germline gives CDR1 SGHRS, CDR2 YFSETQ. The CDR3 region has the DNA TGCGCCAGCAGCTTGGCCGGGTCCCACTACGAGCAGTACTTC. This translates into CASSLAGSHYEQYF. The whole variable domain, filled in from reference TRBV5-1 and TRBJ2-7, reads KAGVTQTPRYLIKTRGQQVTLSCSPISGHRSVSWYQQTPGQGLQFLFEYFSETQRNKGNFPGRFSGRQFSNSRSEMNVSTLELGDSALYLCASSLAGSHYEQYFGPGTRLTVT.

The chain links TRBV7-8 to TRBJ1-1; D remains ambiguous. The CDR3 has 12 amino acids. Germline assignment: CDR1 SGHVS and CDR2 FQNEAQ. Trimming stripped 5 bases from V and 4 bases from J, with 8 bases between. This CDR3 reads CASSPVGTEAFF. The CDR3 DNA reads TGTGCCAGCAGCCCAGTGGGCACTGAAGCTTTCTTT.